The 21 T cell receptor beta chains below come from one sample, sequenced in a study of metastatic and nonmetastatic thyroid tumors. TCRdb re-called clones via MiXCR from the PCR reads. The table lists around 28,000 clones, 3.7% of them singletons. Prior to thyroid surgery, none of the patients had received any treatment. The sample comprised blood. These receptors all come from a male donor with papillary thyroid cancer or a benign thyroid nodule (not recorded which). Some clones in this sample may be carry-over from other donors' samples.

By proportion, this clone is medium-sized. The chain links TRBV5-1 to TRBJ1-6; possibly TRBD1 for D (5 bases). Looked up from germline, CDR1 is SGHRS and CDR2 is YFSETQ. The CDR3 sequence is 14 residues long. V was trimmed by 0 bases and J by 11 bases, leaving 12 bases between them. This chain's CDR3 is CASSLGQGRAPLHF. The CDR3 DNA reads TGCGCCAGCAGCTTGGGGCAGGGACGGGCACCCCTCCACTTT.

This clone was observed many times. The CDR3 DNA reads as TGTGCCAGCAGTGACTTGCCTAGCTCCCCCGGGGAGCTGTTTTTT. This translates into CASSDLPSSPGELFF. The chain joins TRBV6-4 to TRBJ2-2, with D possibly being TRBD2 (5 bases). The CDR3 is 15 amino acids. V dropped 1 base and J dropped 6 bases, with 12 bases sitting between them. Germline lookup yields CDR1 MRHNA and CDR2 SNTAGT.

This clone was observed a few times. At one end, the junction sequence differs from germline, possibly due to a read error. The CDR3, as DNA: TGTGCCAGCACCATCGACCCCTGGGGGGGCAACGTCCTGACTTTC. This codes for CASTIDPWGGNVLTF. V and J are TRBV27 and TRBJ2-6; 7 positions agree with TRBD2. CDR1 is MNHEY and CDR2 is SMNVEV in the germline V gene (reference sequence). The CDR3 spans 15 residues.

This clone was detected a few times. This chain connects TRBV27 to TRBJ1-2; perhaps TRBD1 as D (6 bases). V shed 6 bases and J shed 7 bases, with 21 bases lying between them. In germline, CDR1 is MNHEY, CDR2 SMNVEV (reference sequence). This CDR3 is built from 15 residues. The CDR3 DNA sequence: TGTGCCAGCAGCCAAAAAATCAGGGGTCCCCTTGGCTACACCTTC. This codes for CASSQKIRGPLGYTF.

This clone occurred many times. The chain carries TRBV7-9 and TRBJ2-3; 9 bases are a match to TRBD2. Germline CDR1 is SEHNR and CDR2 is FQNEAQ (reference sequence). This CDR3 spans 16 amino acids. J gave up 6 bases and V 2 bases, and 9 bases lay outside the gene matches. The CDR3 DNA reads TGTGCCAGCAGCTTATTTCTGCGGGAGGGCCGGGATACGCAGTATTTT. It codes for CASSLFLREGRDTQYF.

This clone has just a few counts. Compared with germline, one end of the junction differs, possibly owing to a read error. This chain connects TRBV6-2 or TRBV6-3 to TRBJ1-2; D gene unclear. Germline-derived CDR1 and CDR2 are MNHEY and SVGEGT. The CDR3 sequence is 12 residues long. The CDR3 sequence: CASSEKGYGYTF. The CDR3, as DNA: TGTGCCAGCAGCGAAAAGGGTTATGGCTACACGTTC.

This clone is deemed medium-sized. J is TRBJ1-5 and V is TRBV28, with a tentative D call TRBD1 (5 bases). The germline V gene has CDR1 MDHEN and CDR2 SYDVKM. The CDR3 is 16 amino acids. V lost 6 bases, J lost 0 bases, and 15 bases lay in between. The CDR3 DNA reads TGTGCCAGCAGAACGAATACAGGACTTAGCAATCAGCCCCAGCATTTT. Encoded protein: CASRTNTGLSNQPQHF.

V gene TRBV6-1 combines with J gene TRBJ2-7; D might be TRBD2 (5 bases). CDR3 length equals 11 residues. Germline V lookup: CDR1 MNHNS, CDR2 SASEGT. The ends were cut back, 8 bases at V and 3 bases at J, with 8 bases in the middle. CDR3 sequence (DNA): TGTGCCAGCGGGAGAAACTACGAGCAGTACTTC. Protein: CASGRNYEQYF.

This clone turned up a few times. V and J are TRBV11-3 and TRBJ2-1; D is undetermined. This CDR3 comprises 16 residues. Trimming took off 5 bases at V and 0 bases at J, with 14 bases between the two ends. Germline V lookup: CDR1 SGHNT, CDR2 YENEEA. The CDR3 DNA reads as TGTGCCAGCAGCCCACGGGTTAGGAGCTCCTACAATGAGCAGTTCTTC. Amino acids: CASSPRVRSSYNEQFF.

This chain links TRBV30 with TRBJ1-4; D not resolved. The CDR3 length is 13 residues. Germline V lookup: CDR1 GTSNPN, CDR2 SVGIG (reference sequence). V was clipped by 1 base and J by 7 bases, with 10 bases between them. The CDR3 region has the DNA TGTGCCTGGAGTGGAGGTCAAGGTGAAAAACTGTTTTTT. This sequence encodes CAWSGGQGEKLFF.

This clone was seen many times. The germline gene is not matched at one end of the junction; a read error may be the cause. The rearrangement joins TRBV28 to TRBJ2-7; 7 nucleotides match TRBD1. CDR1 is MDHEN and CDR2 is SYDVKM in the germline V gene. The CDR3 totals 15 residues. The DNA of the CDR3 is TGTGCCAACAGTTATGGGGCAGGGGGCTCCTACGAGCAGTACTTC. The encoded protein is CANSYGAGGSYEQYF.

Points on this clone: A much larger clone lies one base from this, so it may be a read error. V is TRBV20-1 and J is TRBJ2-4, with 7 bases that match TRBD1. Germline V gives CDR1 DFQATT, CDR2 SNEGSKA (reference sequence). The CDR3 runs to 13 residues. Trimming took 3 bases from V and 8 from J; bases not matched to a gene: 7. The CDR3 spells CSASPTGSDIQYF. In DNA, the CDR3 is TGCAGTGCTAGCCCGACAGGGAGCGACATTCAGTACTTC.

Only a few counts were recorded for this clone. The rearrangement uses TRBV24-1 and TRBJ2-3; D is perhaps TRBD1 (6 bases). The J call may be faulty, since TRBJ2-5 better matches the DNA end. This CDR3 is built from 14 residues. Germline V gene sequence: CDR1 KGHDR, CDR2 SFDVKD. CDR3 coding DNA: TGTGCCACCAGTGACCGCGACAGGCGAGAGACCCAGTACTTC. The encoded protein is CATSDRDRRETQYF.

This clone was seen many times. The V call is TRBV5-1, the J call TRBJ2-1, with a possible D match to TRBD1 (5 bases). CDR3 length: 17 residues. Deletions cut 0 bases from V and 0 bases from J, with 13 bases between. Germline V lookup: CDR1 SGHRS, CDR2 YFSETQ. CDR3 protein: CASSLGGPDNSYNEQFF. In DNA form, the CDR3 reads TGCGCCAGCAGCTTGGGGGGCCCGGACAACTCCTACAATGAGCAGTTCTTC. The full variable domain, with the rest looked up from reference TRBV5-1 and TRBJ2-1, is KAGVTQTPRYLIKTRGQQVTLSCSPISGHRSVSWYQQTPGQGLQFLFEYFSETQRNKGNFPGRFSGRQFSNSRSEMNVSTLELGDSALYLCASSLGGPDNSYNEQFFGPGTRLTVL.

This clone was counted a few times. The DNA is left out, because the CDR3 cannot be placed on it with certainty; the CDR3 is given as TCRdb lists it. CDR3 in amino acids: CASSFYICSAAQVAEQYF. The chain employs TRBV28 and TRBJ2-7; TRBD1 is the table's D call and was not checked against the DNA. The germline V gene has CDR1 MDHEN and CDR2 SYDVKM. The CDR3 length is 18 residues, termini included.

Ten or more counts support this clone. The chain couples TRBV5-6 to TRBJ2-5; maybe TRBD2 (5 bases). The CDR3 spans 14 residues. Trimming stripped 2 bases from V and 5 bases from J, with 13 bases between. Germline CDR1 SGHDT, CDR2 YYEEEE. The CDR3 reads CASSFSTGWETQYF. Here the CDR3 DNA reads TGTGCCAGCAGCTTTTCTACGGGGTGGGAGACCCAGTACTTC.

This clone was observed many times. This chain joins TRBV19 and TRBJ2-1; no definite D call. Germline V gene data show CDR1 as LNHDA and CDR2 as SQIVND (reference sequence). V lost 5 bases, J lost 10 bases, and 15 bases lay in between. The CDR3 is 13 amino acids. The CDR3 region has the DNA TGTGCCAGTAGTCTTCGGAGTGGATCGGAGCAGTTCTTC. This translates into CASSLRSGSEQFF.

The CDR3 nucleotides read TGTGCCAGCAGACCGACTAGCGACTACACAGATACGCAGTATTTT. Its translation: CASRPTSDYTDTQYF. J is TRBJ2-3 and V is TRBV7-9; TRBD2 aligns across 8 bases. Germline CDR1 reads SEHNR; CDR2 reads FQNEAQ (reference sequence). J lost 2 bases, V lost 6 bases, and 7 bases had no gene match. The CDR3 spans 15 residues.

V and J are TRBV2 and TRBJ1-5; D uncertain. CDR1 SNHLY and CDR2 FYNNEI come from the germline V gene. With 4 bases removed from V and 9 bases from J, the gap between germline ends came to 19 bases. This CDR3 has 15 residues. The CDR3 DNA follows: TGTGCCAGCAGTGCTGTCGTACCTCAAACGGGGCCCCAGCATTTT. Protein product: CASSAVVPQTGPQHF.

This clone was seen repeatedly, ten times or more. At one boundary the junction diverges from the germline segment, which might be a read error. This rearrangement joins TRBV20-1 to TRBJ2-5, with 10 bases identical to TRBD1. Germline V gene data show CDR1 as DFQATT and CDR2 as SNEGSKA (reference sequence). The CDR3 has 12 amino acids. This chain's CDR3 is CSARGQGGTQYF. The CDR3 bases are TGCAGTGCCAGAGGACAGGGGGGGACCCAGTACTTC.

The chain carries TRBV6-1 and TRBJ1-2; D is possibly TRBD1 (5 bases). The CDR3 totals 14 residues. Germline V gives CDR1 MNHNS, CDR2 SASEGT. Trimming left V 2 bases short and J 4 bases short, with 11 bases between. Here the CDR3 reads CASSESGRGYGYTF. The CDR3 bases are TGTGCCAGCAGTGAATCTGGGAGGGGCTATGGCTACACCTTC.